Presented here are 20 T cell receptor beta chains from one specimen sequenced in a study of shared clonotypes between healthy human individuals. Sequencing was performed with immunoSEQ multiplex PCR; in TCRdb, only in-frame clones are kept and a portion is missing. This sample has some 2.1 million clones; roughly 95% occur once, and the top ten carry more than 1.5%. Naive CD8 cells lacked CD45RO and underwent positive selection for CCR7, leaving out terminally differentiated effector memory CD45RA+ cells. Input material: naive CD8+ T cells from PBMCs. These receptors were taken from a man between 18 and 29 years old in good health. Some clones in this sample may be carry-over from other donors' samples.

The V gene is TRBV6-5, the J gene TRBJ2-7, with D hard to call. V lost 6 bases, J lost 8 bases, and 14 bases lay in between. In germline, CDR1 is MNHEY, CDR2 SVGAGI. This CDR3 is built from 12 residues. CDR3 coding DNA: TGTGCCAGCAGGTCCAGTAAAGACAAGCAGTACTTC. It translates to CASRSSKDKQYF.

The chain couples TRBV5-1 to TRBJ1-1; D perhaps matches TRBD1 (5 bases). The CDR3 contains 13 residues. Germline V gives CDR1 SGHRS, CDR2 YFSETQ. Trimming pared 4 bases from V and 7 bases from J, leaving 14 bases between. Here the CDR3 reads CASSPKGTDEAFF. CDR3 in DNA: TGCGCCAGCAGCCCCAAGGGGACGGATGAAGCTTTCTTT.

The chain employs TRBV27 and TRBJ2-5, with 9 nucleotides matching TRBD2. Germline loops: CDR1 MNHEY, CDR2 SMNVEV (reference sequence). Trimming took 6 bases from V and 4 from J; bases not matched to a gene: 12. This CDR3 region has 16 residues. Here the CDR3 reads CASRGRLAGLGETQYF. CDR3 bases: TGTGCCAGCAGGGGGAGGCTAGCGGGACTGGGAGAGACCCAGTACTTC.

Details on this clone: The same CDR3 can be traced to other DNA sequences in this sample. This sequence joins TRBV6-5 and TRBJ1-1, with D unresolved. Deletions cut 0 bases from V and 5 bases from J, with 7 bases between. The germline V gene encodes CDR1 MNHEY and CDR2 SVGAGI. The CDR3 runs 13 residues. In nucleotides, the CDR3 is TGTGCCAGCAGTTACTCGGAGGGTACTGAAGCTTTCTTT. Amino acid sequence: CASSYSEGTEAFF.

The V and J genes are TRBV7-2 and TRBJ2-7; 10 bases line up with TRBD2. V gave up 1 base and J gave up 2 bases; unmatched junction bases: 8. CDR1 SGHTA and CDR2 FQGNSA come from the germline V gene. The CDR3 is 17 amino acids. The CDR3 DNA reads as TGTGCCAGCAGCTTAGTGGTACTAGCGGGAACACCCTACGAGCAGTACTTC. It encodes CASSLVVLAGTPYEQYF.

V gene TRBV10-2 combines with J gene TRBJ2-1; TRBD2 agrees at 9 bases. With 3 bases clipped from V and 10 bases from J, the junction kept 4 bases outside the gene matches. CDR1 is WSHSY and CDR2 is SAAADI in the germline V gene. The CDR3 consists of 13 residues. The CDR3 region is CASSDSLAGEQFF. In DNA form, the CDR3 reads TGCGCCAGCAGTGATTCCCTAGCGGGGGAGCAGTTCTTC.

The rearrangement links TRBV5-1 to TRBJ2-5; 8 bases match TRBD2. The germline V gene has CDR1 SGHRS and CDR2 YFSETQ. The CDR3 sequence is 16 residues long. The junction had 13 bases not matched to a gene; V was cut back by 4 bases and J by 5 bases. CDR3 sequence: CASSPTPGGARETQYF. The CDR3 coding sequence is TGCGCCAGCAGCCCTACCCCGGGAGGGGCTAGGGAGACCCAGTACTTC.

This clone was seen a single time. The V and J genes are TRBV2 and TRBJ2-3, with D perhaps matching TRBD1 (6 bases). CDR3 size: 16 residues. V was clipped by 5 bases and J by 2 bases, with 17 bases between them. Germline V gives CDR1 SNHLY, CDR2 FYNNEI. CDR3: CASSHIAGALTDTQYF. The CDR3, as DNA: TGTGCCAGCAGTCACATCGCAGGGGCCCTCACAGATACGCAGTATTTT. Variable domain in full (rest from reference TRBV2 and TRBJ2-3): EPEVTQTPSHQVTQMGQEVILRCVPISNHLYFYWYRQILGQKVEFLVSFYNNEISEKSEIFDDQFSVERPDGSNFTLKIRSTKLEDSAMYFCASSHIAGALTDTQYFGPGTRLTVL.

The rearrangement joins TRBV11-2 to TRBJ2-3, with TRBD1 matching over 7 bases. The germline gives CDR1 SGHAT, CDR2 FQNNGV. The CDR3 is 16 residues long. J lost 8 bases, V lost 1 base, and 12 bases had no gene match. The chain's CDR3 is CASSLARGGPRGTQYF. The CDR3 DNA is TGTGCCAGCAGCTTAGCCCGAGGGGGCCCCCGGGGTACGCAGTATTTT.

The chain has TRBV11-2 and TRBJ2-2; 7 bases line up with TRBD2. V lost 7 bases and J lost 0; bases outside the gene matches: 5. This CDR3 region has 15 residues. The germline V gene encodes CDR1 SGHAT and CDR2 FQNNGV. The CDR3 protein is CASTLLAPNTGELFF. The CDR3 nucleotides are TGTGCCAGCACCCTACTAGCGCCGAACACCGGGGAGCTGTTTTTT.

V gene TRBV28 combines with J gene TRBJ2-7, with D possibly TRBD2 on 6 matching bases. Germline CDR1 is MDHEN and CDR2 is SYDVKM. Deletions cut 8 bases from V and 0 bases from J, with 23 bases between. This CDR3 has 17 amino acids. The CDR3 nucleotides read TGTGCCAGCGGCGGCCGAGGAGGGGTGTATAGCTCCTACGAGCAGTACTTC. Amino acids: CASGGRGGVYSSYEQYF.

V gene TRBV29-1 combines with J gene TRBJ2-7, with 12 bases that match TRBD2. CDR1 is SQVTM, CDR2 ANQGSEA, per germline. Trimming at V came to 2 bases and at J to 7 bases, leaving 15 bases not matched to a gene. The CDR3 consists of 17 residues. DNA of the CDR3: TGCAGCGTTGAACACCTCGCTGCGGCTAGCGGGAGGGGTGAGCAGTACTTC. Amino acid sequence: CSVEHLAAASGRGEQYF.

This CDR3 is CASSAREVTGELFF. In nucleotides, the CDR3 is TGTGCCAGCAGTGCCAGGGAGGTCACCGGGGAGCTGTTTTTT. The chain has TRBV25-1 and TRBJ2-2; D may be TRBD2 (6 bases). This CDR3 is 14 amino acids long. Trimming left V 4 bases short and J 4 bases short, with 10 bases between. The germline gives CDR1 MGHDK, CDR2 SYGVNS.

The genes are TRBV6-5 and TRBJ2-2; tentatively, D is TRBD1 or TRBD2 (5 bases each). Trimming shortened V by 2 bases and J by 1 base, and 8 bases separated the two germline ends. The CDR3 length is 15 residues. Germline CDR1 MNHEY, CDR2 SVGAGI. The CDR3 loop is CASSYRGLNTGELFF. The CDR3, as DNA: TGTGCCAGCAGTTACCGGGGCCTGAACACCGGGGAGCTGTTTTTT.

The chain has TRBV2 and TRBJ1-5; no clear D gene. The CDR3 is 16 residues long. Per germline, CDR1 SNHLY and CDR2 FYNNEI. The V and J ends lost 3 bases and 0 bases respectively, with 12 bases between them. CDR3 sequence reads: CASSEFGGYSNQPQHF. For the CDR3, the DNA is TGTGCCAGCAGTGAGTTCGGAGGCTATAGCAATCAGCCCCAGCATTTT.

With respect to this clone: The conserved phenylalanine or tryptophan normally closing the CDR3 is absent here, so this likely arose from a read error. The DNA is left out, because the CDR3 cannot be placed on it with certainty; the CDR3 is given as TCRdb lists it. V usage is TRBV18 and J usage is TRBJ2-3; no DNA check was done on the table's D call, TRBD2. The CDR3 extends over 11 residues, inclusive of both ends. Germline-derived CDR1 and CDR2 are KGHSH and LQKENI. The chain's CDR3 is CASSPLAEGGL.

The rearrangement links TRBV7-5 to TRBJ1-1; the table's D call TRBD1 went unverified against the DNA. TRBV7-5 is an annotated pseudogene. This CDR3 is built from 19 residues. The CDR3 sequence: CVRSTQVQGAKLVNTEAFF. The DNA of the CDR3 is TGTGTCAGAAGCACCCAGGTACAGGGGGCTAAGTTAGTGAACACTGAAGCTTTCTTT.

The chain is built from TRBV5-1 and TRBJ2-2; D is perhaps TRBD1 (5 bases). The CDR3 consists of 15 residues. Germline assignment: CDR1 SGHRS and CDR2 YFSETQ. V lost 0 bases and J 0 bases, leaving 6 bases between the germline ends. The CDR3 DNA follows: TGCGCCAGCAGCTTGGACAGGCCGAACACCGGGGAGCTGTTTTTT. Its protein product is CASSLDRPNTGELFF.

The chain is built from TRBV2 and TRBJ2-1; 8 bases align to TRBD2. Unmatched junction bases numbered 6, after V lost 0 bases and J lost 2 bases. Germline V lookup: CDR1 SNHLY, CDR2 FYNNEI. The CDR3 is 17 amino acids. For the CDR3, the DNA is TGTGCCAGCAGTGAAGCGCCTAGCGGGCTGCCCTACAATGAGCAGTTCTTC. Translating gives CASSEAPSGLPYNEQFF.

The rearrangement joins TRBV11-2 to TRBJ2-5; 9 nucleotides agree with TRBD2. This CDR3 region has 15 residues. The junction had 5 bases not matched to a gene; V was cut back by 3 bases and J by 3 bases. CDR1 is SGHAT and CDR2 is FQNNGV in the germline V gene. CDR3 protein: CASSFRGRAKETQYF. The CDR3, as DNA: TGTGCCAGCAGCTTTCGCGGGAGGGCCAAAGAGACCCAGTACTTC.